These 18 T cell receptor beta chains originate from one sample sequenced in a study of relationships among human T cell subsets. From mRNA, alpha and beta CDR3 regions were amplified using semiquantitative ARM-PCR. Tagged nested gene-specific primers were used first, then communal superprimers amplified exponentially. TCRdb reprocessed the multiplex PCR reads with MiXCR, giving one entry per CDR3 protein. The sample shows 11,000 to 15,000 distinct CDR3 sequences, about 60% of them seen only once. CD4+CD25+ regulatory T cells came from anti-CD25 bead selection of positively selected CD4+ cells. Sequencing was carried out using Tregs sorted from blood. Receptor source: a man in his forties or fifties in good health.

This rearrangement joins TRBV11-2 to TRBJ1-1; tentative D call: TRBD1 (5 bases). Germline CDR1 is SGHAT and CDR2 is FQNNGV. The ends were cut back, 3 bases at V and 2 bases at J, with 7 bases in the middle. The CDR3 extends over 13 amino acids. The CDR3 DNA is TGTGCCAGCAGCTTGGGGCAAAACACTGAAGCTTTCTTT. Translation gives CASSLGQNTEAFF.

The chain uses TRBV20-1 and TRBJ1-1; 7 bases are shared with TRBD1. Trimming removed 5 bases from V and 2 bases from J; junction bases left unmatched: 8. The CDR3 is made up of 14 amino acids. Germline CDR1 is DFQATT and CDR2 is SNEGSKA (reference sequence). The CDR3 DNA is TGCAGTGCTCGCAGGGGGTCAGGAAACACTGAAGCTTTCTTT. This encodes CSARRGSGNTEAFF.

This clonotype appeared a few times. The chain has TRBV20-1 and TRBJ1-5; no definite D call. The CDR3 length is 12 residues. V was pared by 7 bases and J by 0 bases, with 7 bases between. Germline loops: CDR1 DFQATT, CDR2 SNEGSKA (reference sequence). The CDR3 DNA follows: TGCAGTGTTCCAGCTAGCAATCAGCCCCAGCATTTT. Amino acid sequence: CSVPASNQPQHF.

This clonotype was seen a handful of times. The chain links TRBV20-1 to TRBJ2-7; possibly TRBD1 for D (6 bases). Looked up from germline, CDR1 is DFQATT and CDR2 is SNEGSKA (reference sequence). V lost 7 bases and J lost 0, with 10 bases in between. This CDR3 is 12 amino acids long. CDR3 nucleotide sequence: TGCAGTGTCGGGACATCCTCCTACGAGCAGTACTTC. This encodes CSVGTSSYEQYF.

This clonotype rates as medium-sized. The chain carries TRBV14 and TRBJ1-1; no reliable D call. The CDR3 covers 15 residues. V was pared by 4 bases and J by 1 base, with 13 bases between. Germline lookup yields CDR1 SGHDN and CDR2 FVKESK. The chain's CDR3 is CASSPDLGGNTEAFF. Written as DNA, the CDR3 is TGTGCCAGCAGCCCCGACCTAGGCGGGAACACTGAAGCTTTCTTT.

The chain is built from TRBV4-2 and TRBJ2-1, with D uncertain. Trimming pared 0 bases from V and 5 bases from J, leaving 14 bases between. Germline V gene data show CDR1 as LGHNA and CDR2 as YNFKEQ. The CDR3 consists of 16 residues. This CDR3 reads CASSQENGLGDNEQFF. The CDR3 DNA sequence: TGTGCCAGCAGCCAAGAAAACGGGCTCGGCGACAATGAGCAGTTCTTC.

The chain uses TRBV29-1 and TRBJ2-4, with D possibly being TRBD1 (5 bases). V shed 5 bases and J shed 7 bases, with 12 bases lying between them. The CDR3 spans 12 residues. Germline CDR1 is SQVTM and CDR2 is ANQGSEA. Here the CDR3 DNA reads TGCAGCGTTCGGCCAGGGCAGAACATTCAGTACTTC. Translating gives CSVRPGQNIQYF.

The chain uses TRBV7-2 and TRBJ2-7, with D maybe TRBD2 (5 bases). V was cut by 0 bases and J by 4 bases, with 13 bases left in between. The CDR3 loop spans 15 amino acids. The germline V gene has CDR1 SGHTA and CDR2 FQGNSA. CDR3 region: CASSLAYPPGYEQYF. The CDR3 DNA reads TGTGCCAGCAGCTTAGCGTATCCCCCGGGGTACGAGCAGTACTTC.

The V call is TRBV5-1, the J call TRBJ2-5; tentatively, D is TRBD1 (7 bases). Trimming stripped 6 bases from V and 2 bases from J, with 14 bases between. The CDR3 spans 14 residues. Germline lookup yields CDR1 SGHRS and CDR2 YFSETQ. The CDR3 DNA reads as TGCGCCAGCACGGTGACAGGGACTCAAGAGACCCAGTACTTC. Translating gives CASTVTGTQETQYF.

This clonotype turned up a few times. V usage is TRBV28 and J usage is TRBJ2-7, with TRBD1 matching over 10 bases. The germline V gene has CDR1 MDHEN and CDR2 SYDVKM. CDR3 length: 12 amino acids. V gave up 4 bases and J gave up 8 bases; unmatched junction bases: 2. CDR3 DNA: TGTGCCAGCAGTTGGACAGGGGGTAAGCAGTACTTC. Protein: CASSWTGGKQYF. The full variable domain, its missing parts supplied by reference TRBV28 and TRBJ2-7, is DVKVTQSSRYLVKRTGEKVFLECVQDMDHENMFWYRQDPGLGLRLIYFSYDVKMKEKGDIPEGYSVSREKKERFSLILESASTNQTSMYLCASSWTGGKQYFGPGTRLTVT.

This clonotype was recorded once. This chain joins TRBV11-2 and TRBJ1-3; 8 nucleotides line up with TRBD1. Germline V gene sequence: CDR1 SGHAT, CDR2 FQNNGV. The ends lost 5 bases at V and 4 bases at J; junction bases unmatched: 13. The CDR3 totals 17 residues. CDR3 sequence: CASSTPSYRGSGNTIYF. CDR3 in DNA: TGTGCCAGCAGCACACCCTCATACAGGGGGTCGGGAAACACCATATATTTT.

The chain recombines TRBV28 with TRBJ1-1; perhaps TRBD1 as D (6 bases). The CDR3 is 14 amino acids. Germline CDR1 MDHEN, CDR2 SYDVKM. V shed 6 bases and J shed 1 base, with 12 bases lying between them. Written as DNA, the CDR3 is TGTGCCAGCAGGCCGACAGGCCAGAACACTGAAGCTTTCTTT. Residues: CASRPTGQNTEAFF.

The chain carries TRBV12-5 and TRBJ1-1; D is perhaps TRBD1 (6 bases). Germline values: CDR1 LGHNT, CDR2 FRNRAP. The CDR3 has 13 residues. The CDR3 loop is CASSSRGGTEAFF. The DNA for the CDR3 is TGTGCCAGCAGTTCCAGGGGCGGCACTGAAGCTTTCTTT.

The genes are TRBV27 and TRBJ2-3, with 7 positions matching TRBD1. The V gene's germline CDR1 is MNHEY and CDR2 SMNVEV (reference sequence). J was trimmed by 2 bases and V by 6 bases; bases with no gene match: 8. CDR3 length: 15 amino acids. The DNA for the CDR3 is TGTGCCAGCAGCCGACAGGGAATAAACACAGATACGCAGTATTTT. This sequence encodes CASSRQGINTDTQYF.

The chain's CDR3 is CASRPTLDREETQYF. Here the CDR3 DNA reads TGTGCCAGCAGACCCACACTGGACAGAGAAGAGACCCAGTACTTC. The chain links TRBV12-3 or TRBV12-4 to TRBJ2-7; D perhaps matches TRBD1 (6 bases). The J call could be wrong; TRBJ2-5 is a better fit for the DNA end. The CDR3 has 15 amino acids.

This clonotype rates as medium-sized. The chain uses TRBV27 and TRBJ2-3; D gene uncertain. The CDR3 covers 11 residues. V was trimmed by 4 bases and J by 2 bases, leaving 1 base between them. Germline values: CDR1 MNHEY, CDR2 SMNVEV (reference sequence). The CDR3 here is CASSSTDTQYF. The CDR3, as DNA: TGTGCCAGCAGTTCCACAGATACGCAGTATTTT.

The table lists this clonotype with a few counts. The chain links TRBV29-1 to TRBJ2-1, with unresolved D. Germline V CDR1 and CDR2: SQVTM, ANQGSEA. The CDR3 runs 13 residues. V lost 8 bases and J lost 0, with 11 bases in between. The CDR3 here is CSLRSSSYNEQFF. The CDR3 DNA follows: TGCAGCCTTAGGAGTAGCTCCTACAATGAGCAGTTCTTC.

This rearrangement joins TRBV18 to TRBJ1-5; TRBD1 agrees at 7 bases. V trimming: 5 bases; J trimming: 5 bases; junction bases outside the gene matches: 9. The CDR3 consists of 15 residues. Germline CDR1 KGHSH, CDR2 LQKENI. The DNA for the CDR3 is TGTGCCAGCTCAGGAAGGACAGGCGATGATCAGCCCCAGCATTTT. Translated, it gives CASSGRTGDDQPQHF.